This T cell receptor (beta chain) was sequenced in a study of CD8 T cell repertoires and HIV-1 epitope variants. Study-level background: Tested: three Gag epitope families, Nef HW9 and YT9. 1M T cells were kept uncultured as a baseline.

This clone has only a few counts. Sequencing of TCR beta CDR3 used immunoSEQ survey depth. Assay used: immunoSEQ multiplex PCR; TCRdb lists only in-frame clones, some missing. This table has 95,000 or so clones, roughly four fifths appearing once. This clonotype originated in a male donor with HIV. Sequences were obtained from uncultured baseline CD8+ T cells from peripheral blood mononuclear cells (PBMCs).

The CDR3 here is CASSPMRGSSYEQYF. The CDR3 nucleotides are TGTGCCAGCAGCCCCATGCGAGGTTCCTCCTACGAGCAGTACTTC. This sequence joins TRBV16 and TRBJ2-7; no definite D call. The ends were cut back, 4 bases at V and 0 bases at J, with 13 bases in the middle. Germline V CDR1 and CDR2: KGHSY, FQNENV. The CDR3 consists of 15 residues.